These 32 T cell receptor beta chains were sequenced from one sample in a study of cytomegalovirus exposure and HLA in healthy donors. Both 60 Vbeta primers and 13 Jbeta primers went into the PCR. Profiling relied on immunoSEQ multiplex PCR, and the TCRdb table lists in-frame clones only, not all of them. This table holds 150,000 or so clones, around 80% found once. Sequenced material: PBMCs. The receptors derive from a middle-aged woman in good health and CMV-seronegative.

V is TRBV7-7 and J is TRBJ2-1, with TRBD1 matching over 9 bases. The CDR3 is 14 amino acids. Trimming removed 3 bases from V and 9 bases from J; junction bases left unmatched: 6. CDR1 is SSHAT, CDR2 FNYEAQ, per germline (reference sequence). CDR3 sequence reads: CASSLDTGGGEQFF. The CDR3 coding sequence is TGTGCCAGCAGCTTGGACACAGGGGGCGGTGAGCAGTTCTTC.

The rearrangement links TRBV2 to TRBJ1-4; 7 bases map to TRBD1. V trimming: 6 bases; J trimming: 4 bases; junction bases outside the gene matches: 5. Germline CDR1 and CDR2: SNHLY and FYNNEI. The CDR3 is 14 amino acids. In DNA, the CDR3 is TGTGCCAGCAGGTGGACAGGTTATAATGAAAAACTGTTTTTT. Protein: CASRWTGYNEKLFF.

The chain uses TRBV6-5 and TRBJ1-2, with D perhaps matching TRBD1 (6 bases). From germline, CDR1 is MNHEY and CDR2 SVGAGI. V gave up 7 bases and J gave up 4 bases, with 13 bases separating them. CDR3 length: 13 amino acids. The CDR3 sequence: CASKHQGPYGYTF. In nucleotides, the CDR3 is TGTGCCAGCAAACATCAGGGGCCCTATGGCTACACCTTC.

This chain links TRBV5-4 with TRBJ2-7, with 12 bases lining up with TRBD2. V dropped 0 bases and J dropped 4; count of bases not matched to a gene: 2. Per germline, CDR1 SGHNT and CDR2 YYREEE (reference sequence). The CDR3 is made up of 15 amino acids. DNA for the CDR3: TGTGCCAGCAGCTTGGTCACTAGCGGGAGGTACGAGCAGTACTTC. Its protein is CASSLVTSGRYEQYF.

V is TRBV7-9 and J is TRBJ2-7; 8 bases map to TRBD2. The CDR3 consists of 15 residues. J gave up 2 bases and V 5 bases, and 8 bases lay outside the gene matches. Germline V CDR1 and CDR2: SEHNR, FQNEAQ (reference sequence). As DNA, the CDR3 is TGTGCCAGCAGCCTAACCATAGCGGGAACCTACGAGCAGTACTTC. This codes for CASSLTIAGTYEQYF.

The rearrangement links TRBV7-2 to TRBJ1-3; weak D call: TRBD1 (5 bases). V lost 3 bases to trimming and J lost 4 bases, with 10 bases between them. CDR3 length equals 14 residues. From germline, CDR1 is SGHTA and CDR2 FQGNSA. CDR3 sequence: CASSFMGPGNTIYF. The DNA of the CDR3 is TGTGCCAGCAGCTTTATGGGGCCGGGAAACACCATATATTTT. The variable domain in full, with the rest retrieved from reference TRBV7-2 and TRBJ1-3, is GAGVSQSPSNKVTEKGKDVELRCDPISGHTALYWYRQSLGQGLEFLIYFQGNSAPDKSGLPSDRFSAERTGGSVSTLTIQRTQQEDSAVYLCASSFMGPGNTIYFGEGSWLTVV.

This chain connects TRBV6-1 to TRBJ1-1; TRBD1 agrees at 7 bases. V gave up 2 bases and J gave up 7 bases; unmatched junction bases: 10. Germline lookup yields CDR1 MNHNS and CDR2 SASEGT. The CDR3 contains 15 residues. The CDR3 sequence is CASSETQNRGDEAFF. CDR3 sequence (DNA): TGTGCCAGCAGTGAAACTCAAAACAGGGGCGATGAAGCTTTCTTT.

This clone was observed a few times. The chain combines TRBV28 with TRBJ2-2, with 7 bases that match TRBD2. The germline V gene has CDR1 MDHEN and CDR2 SYDVKM. This CDR3 region has 13 residues. V lost 6 bases to trimming and J lost 8 bases; unmatched junction nucleotides: 6. The CDR3 DNA is TGTGCCAGCAGGCCGGGAGGTTCTGGGGAGCTGTTTTTT. This translates into CASRPGGSGELFF. Supplemented by reference TRBV28 and TRBJ2-2, the full variable domain reads DVKVTQSSRYLVKRTGEKVFLECVQDMDHENMFWYRQDPGLGLRLIYFSYDVKMKEKGDIPEGYSVSREKKERFSLILESASTNQTSMYLCASRPGGSGELFFGEGSRLTVL.

V is TRBV5-1 and J is TRBJ2-1; no clear D gene. Deletions cut 3 bases from V and 10 bases from J, with 14 bases between. Per germline, CDR1 SGHRS and CDR2 YFSETQ. The CDR3 runs to 13 residues. The CDR3 coding sequence is TGCGCCAGCAGCTACCCCGCCAGCGACGAGCAGTTCTTC. Residues: CASSYPASDEQFF.

This chain connects TRBV7-8 to TRBJ1-3, with D perhaps TRBD1 (5 bases). This CDR3 comprises 17 residues. Germline V gives CDR1 SGHVS, CDR2 FQNEAQ. V shed 2 bases and J shed 1 base, with 15 bases lying between them. CDR3 amino acids: CASSLLPPRESGNTIYF. CDR3 DNA: TGTGCCAGCAGCTTACTTCCCCCCAGGGAATCTGGAAACACCATATATTTT.

The V and J genes are TRBV29-1 and TRBJ2-1, with 11 nucleotides matching TRBD2. The V segment lost 7 bases and the J segment 8 bases; nucleotides outside the gene matches: 19. CDR1 SQVTM and CDR2 ANQGSEA come from the germline V gene. There are 17 residues in the CDR3. The DNA of the CDR3 is TGCAGCGCCGATTCGCACCTAGCGGGGGGAGCCTTATATGAGCAGTTCTTC. This sequence encodes CSADSHLAGGALYEQFF.

The chain couples TRBV14 to TRBJ2-7; the D is unclear. The CDR3 is 14 residues long. V was pared by 4 bases and J by 1 base, with 11 bases between. Per the germline V gene, CDR1 is SGHDN and CDR2 is FVKESK. DNA of the CDR3: TGTGCCAGCAGCCTTACGAGTATTTCCTACGAGCAGTACTTC. The encoded protein is CASSLTSISYEQYF.

The chain uses TRBV29-1 and TRBJ2-5, with D tentatively TRBD1 (5 bases). From germline, CDR1 is SQVTM and CDR2 ANQGSEA. V lost 7 bases and J lost 0, with 9 bases in between. The CDR3 loop spans 12 amino acids. CDR3 DNA sequence: TGCAGCGCCGGACACCACCAAGAGACCCAGTACTTC. Its protein product is CSAGHHQETQYF.

Details on this clone: The sample carries other DNA sequences with the same CDR3. The chain is built from TRBV5-6 and TRBJ2-2, with 8 bases matching TRBD1. CDR1 is SGHDT and CDR2 is YYEEEE in the germline V gene. V was clipped by 0 bases and J by 5 bases; unmatched bases: 0. This CDR3 comprises 14 residues. Written as DNA, the CDR3 is TGTGCCAGCAGCTTGGGACAGGGGACCGGGGAGCTGTTTTTT. Translated: CASSLGQGTGELFF.

Comments on this clone: A read error may produce the germline difference seen at one junction end. The chain links TRBV10-3 to TRBJ2-6, with D possibly being TRBD1 (5 bases). Per germline, CDR1 ENHRY and CDR2 SYGVKD. This CDR3 is built from 13 residues. The CDR3: CATAPSGANGLTF. CDR3 nucleotide sequence: TGTGCCACCGCCCCCTCTGGGGCCAACGGCCTGACTTTC.

The chain couples TRBV10-2 to TRBJ2-1, with D hard to call. From germline, CDR1 is WSHSY and CDR2 SAAADI. Trimming stripped 6 bases from V and 8 bases from J, with 20 bases between. This CDR3 has 15 amino acids. The CDR3 nucleotides read TGCGCCAGCAGGATGGAGTTGGCTCCTATGGATGAGCAGTTCTTC. It encodes CASRMELAPMDEQFF.

This chain connects TRBV6-6 to TRBJ2-7; 9 bases line up with TRBD1. V gave up 6 bases and J gave up 2 bases; unmatched junction bases: 8. The CDR3 has 15 amino acids. CDR1 MNHNY and CDR2 SVGAGI come from the germline V gene (reference sequence). The CDR3: CASSDPGQGTYEQYF. The DNA for the CDR3 is TGTGCCAGCAGCGATCCTGGACAGGGGACCTACGAGCAGTACTTC.

The gene calls are TRBV19 and TRBJ1-2; TRBD1 agrees at 7 bases. This CDR3 is built from 15 residues. J lost 4 bases, V lost 6 bases, and 11 bases had no gene match. Per germline, CDR1 LNHDA and CDR2 SQIVND (reference sequence). This CDR3 is CASRLGDSAFYGYTF. CDR3 coding DNA: TGTGCCAGTAGGTTAGGGGACAGCGCCTTCTATGGCTACACCTTC. The entire variable domain, with the rest obtained from reference TRBV19 and TRBJ1-2, is as follows: DGGITQSPKYLFRKEGQNVTLSCEQNLNHDAMYWYRQDPGQGLRLIYYSQIVNDFQKGDIAEGYSVSREKKESFPLTVTSAQKNPTAFYLCASRLGDSAFYGYTFGSGTRLTVV.

CDR3 in amino acids: CASSFGQTPLYGYTF. CDR3 DNA: TGTGCCAGCAGCTTTGGGCAGACCCCCCTCTATGGCTACACCTTC. The V and J genes are TRBV7-9 and TRBJ1-2, with D unclear. Per the germline V gene, CDR1 is SEHNR and CDR2 is FQNEAQ (reference sequence). The CDR3 length is 15 residues. V was trimmed by 3 bases and J by 4 bases, leaving 15 bases between them.

The gene calls are TRBV4-3 and TRBJ2-2, with no clear D. Trimming left V 0 bases short and J 0 bases short, with 8 bases between. The CDR3 consists of 16 residues. Germline V gene lookup returns CDR1 LGHNA and CDR2 YSLEER. Here the CDR3 reads CASSQEWPTNTGELFF. Written as DNA, the CDR3 is TGCGCCAGCAGCCAAGAATGGCCGACGAACACCGGGGAGCTGTTTTTT.

The chain couples TRBV27 to TRBJ2-1; no clear D gene. This CDR3 contains 13 residues. Germline V lookup: CDR1 MNHEY, CDR2 SMNVEV (reference sequence). Trimming pared 5 bases from V and 10 bases from J, leaving 15 bases between. The chain's CDR3 is CASSNPPTREQFF. The CDR3, as DNA: TGTGCCAGCAGTAATCCCCCCACTCGGGAGCAGTTCTTC.

The rearrangement joins TRBV28 to TRBJ2-4, with D possibly being TRBD1 (6 bases). The CDR3 length is 16 residues. Germline V CDR1 and CDR2: MDHEN, SYDVKM. V was cut by 6 bases and J by 0 bases, with 15 bases left in between. Here the CDR3 DNA reads TGTGCCAGCAGCTCACCAGGGGATGGAGCCAAAAACATTCAGTACTTC. This sequence encodes CASSSPGDGAKNIQYF.

The rearrangement links TRBV7-3 to TRBJ2-1, with 11 bases that match TRBD2. The CDR3 length is 16 residues. Trimming cost V 2 bases and J 7 bases; bases outside gene matches: 7. Germline V gives CDR1 SGHTA, CDR2 FQGTGA. This CDR3 reads CASSLGTSGTTNEQFF. The CDR3 nucleotides read TGTGCCAGCAGCTTAGGGACTAGCGGAACTACTAATGAGCAGTTCTTC.

This clone was detected only a few times. The V gene is TRBV5-4, the J gene TRBJ2-2; 8 bases are shared with TRBD2. The CDR3 runs to 16 residues. CDR1 and CDR2 (germline): SGHNT, YYREEE (reference sequence). Trimming cost V 5 bases and J 1 base; bases outside gene matches: 7. CDR3 loop: CASRSAGGQNTGELFF. In nucleotides, the CDR3 is TGTGCCAGCAGATCCGCGGGGGGCCAGAACACCGGGGAGCTGTTTTTT.

The chain is built from TRBV11-3 and TRBJ2-2; 10 nucleotides line up with TRBD1. Germline V CDR1 and CDR2: SGHNT, YENEEA. V was pared by 5 bases and J by 5 bases, with 5 bases of the junction left unmatched. The CDR3 consists of 15 residues. CDR3 residues: CASSRQGAWTGELFF. The CDR3 nucleotides are TGTGCCAGCAGCCGACAGGGGGCATGGACCGGGGAGCTGTTTTTT.

A remark on this clone: The CDR3 end shows no conserved phenylalanine or tryptophan, and so a read error is likely. For the CDR3, the DNA is TGTGCCAGCAGCCCAACAAGACAGGGCCACGAGCAGTACTGC. This gives the protein CASSPTRQGHEQYC. The V gene is TRBV7-2, the J gene TRBJ2-7; TRBD1 matches at 7 bases. The CDR3 is 14 amino acids. Germline CDR1 is SGHTA and CDR2 is FQGNSA. J lost 5 bases, V lost 5 bases, and 9 bases had no gene match.

Written as DNA, the CDR3 is TGTTCCGGGACGTCCGGGACAGCAGTAAACATTCAGTACTTC. Its protein is CSGTSGTAVNIQYF. V and J are TRBV7-9 and TRBJ2-4; 7 nucleotides align to TRBD1. The CDR3 extends over 14 amino acids. CDR1 and CDR2 from the germline V gene are SEHNR and FQNEAQ (reference sequence).

The chain carries TRBV27 and TRBJ1-1; D is undetermined. V gave up 3 bases and J gave up 5 bases, with 16 bases separating them. CDR1 MNHEY and CDR2 SMNVEV come from the germline V gene (reference sequence). The length of the CDR3 is 15 residues. The CDR3 region has the DNA TGTGCCAGCAGTTTCCCGGTCGGGAGTGGGACTGAAGCTTTCTTT. Residues: CASSFPVGSGTEAFF.

This clone was observed once. The chain carries TRBV7-9 and TRBJ2-5; the D gene is possibly TRBD2 (5 bases). CDR3 length equals 13 residues. V was cut by 3 bases and J by 5 bases, with 10 bases left in between. CDR1 and CDR2 (germline): SEHNR, FQNEAQ (reference sequence). The CDR3 DNA reads as TGTGCCAGCAGCTTGGGCCGAGGGGAGACCCAGTACTTC. It translates to CASSLGRGETQYF.

This clone showed up just once. The chain links TRBV5-6 to TRBJ1-4, with 8 bases matching TRBD1. Germline CDR1 and CDR2: SGHDT and YYEEEE. This CDR3 has 17 residues. V lost 3 bases, J lost 0 bases, and 7 bases stayed unmatched. CDR3 in amino acids: CASSSTTGATTNEKLFF. Written as DNA, the CDR3 is TGTGCCAGCAGCTCGACGACAGGGGCAACAACTAATGAAAAACTGTTTTTT.

The chain recombines TRBV6-6 with TRBJ2-3; 15 bases are shared with TRBD2. CDR3 length: 15 amino acids. V shed 6 bases, J shed 5 bases, and the junction held 3 bases outside the gene matches. Looked up from germline, CDR1 is MNHNY and CDR2 is SVGAGI (reference sequence). CDR3 nucleotide sequence: TGTGCCAGCAGCGGGACTAGCGGGGGGATAGATACGCAGTATTTT. It is translated as CASSGTSGGIDTQYF.

This chain connects TRBV18 to TRBJ2-1, with TRBD2 identical over 14 bases. V shed 0 bases, J shed 5 bases, and the junction held 9 bases outside the gene matches. This CDR3 is built from 19 residues. Germline loops: CDR1 KGHSH, CDR2 LQKENI. The CDR3 protein is CASSPPRLGTSGGHNEQFF. Written as DNA, the CDR3 is TGTGCCAGCTCACCACCGCGGCTGGGGACTAGCGGGGGCCACAATGAGCAGTTCTTC.